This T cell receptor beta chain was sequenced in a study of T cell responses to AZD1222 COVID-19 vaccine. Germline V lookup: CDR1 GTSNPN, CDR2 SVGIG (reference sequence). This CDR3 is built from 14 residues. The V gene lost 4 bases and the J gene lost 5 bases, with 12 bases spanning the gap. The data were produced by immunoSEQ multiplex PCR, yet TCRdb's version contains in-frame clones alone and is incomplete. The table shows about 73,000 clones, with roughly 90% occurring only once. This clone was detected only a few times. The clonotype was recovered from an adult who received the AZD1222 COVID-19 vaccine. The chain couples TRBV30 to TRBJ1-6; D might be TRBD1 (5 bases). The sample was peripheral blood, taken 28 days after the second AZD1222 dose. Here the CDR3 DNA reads TGTGCCTGGAACCGGGACGGCAATAATTCACCCCTCCACTTT. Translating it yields CAWNRDGNNSPLHF. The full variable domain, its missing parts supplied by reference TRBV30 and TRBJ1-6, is SQTIHQWPATLVQPVGSPLSLECTVEGTSNPNLYWYRQAAGRGLQLLFYSVGIGQISSEVPQNLSASRPQDRQFILSSKKLLLSDSGFYLCAWNRDGNNSPLHFGNGTRLTVT.